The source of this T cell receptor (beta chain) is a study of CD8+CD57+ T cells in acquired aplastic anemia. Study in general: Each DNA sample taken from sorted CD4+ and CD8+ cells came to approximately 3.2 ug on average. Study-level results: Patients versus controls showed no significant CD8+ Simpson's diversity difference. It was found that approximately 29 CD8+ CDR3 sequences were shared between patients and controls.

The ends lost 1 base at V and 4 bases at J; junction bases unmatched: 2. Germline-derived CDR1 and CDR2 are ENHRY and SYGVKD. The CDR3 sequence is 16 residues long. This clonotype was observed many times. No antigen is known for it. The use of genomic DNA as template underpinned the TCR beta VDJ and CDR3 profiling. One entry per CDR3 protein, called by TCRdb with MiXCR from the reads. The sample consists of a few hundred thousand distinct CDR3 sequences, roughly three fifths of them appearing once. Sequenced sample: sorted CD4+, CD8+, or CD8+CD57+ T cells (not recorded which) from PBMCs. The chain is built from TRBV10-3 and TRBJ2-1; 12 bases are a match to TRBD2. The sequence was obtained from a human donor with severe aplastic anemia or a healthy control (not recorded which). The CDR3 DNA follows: TGTGCCATCAGTGAGTGGACTAGCGGGGCGTACAATGAGCAGTTCTTC. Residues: CAISEWTSGAYNEQFF.